This T cell receptor beta chain came from a study of blood T cell repertoires in COVID-19. About the study: Researchers got acute and convalescent COVID-19 samples from the United States, Italy and Spain.

The table came from immunoSEQ multiplex PCR; TCRdb's copy has only in-frame clones and leaves some out. This sample has about 180,000 clones, with approximately 90% found just once. After removal of 3 bases from V and 2 bases from J, the junction contained 2 bases not matched to a gene. The length of the CDR3 is 15 residues. Germline lookup yields CDR1 KGHSH and CDR2 LQKENI. This sequence originates from a woman aged 25 to 39 with active or convalescent COVID-19. The rearrangement uses TRBV18 and TRBJ1-4; TRBD1 matches 8 bases. Sequencing was performed on peripheral blood. This CDR3 is CASSPDRVTNEKLFF. CDR3 bases: TGTGCCAGCTCACCGGACAGGGTTACTAATGAAAAACTGTTTTTT.